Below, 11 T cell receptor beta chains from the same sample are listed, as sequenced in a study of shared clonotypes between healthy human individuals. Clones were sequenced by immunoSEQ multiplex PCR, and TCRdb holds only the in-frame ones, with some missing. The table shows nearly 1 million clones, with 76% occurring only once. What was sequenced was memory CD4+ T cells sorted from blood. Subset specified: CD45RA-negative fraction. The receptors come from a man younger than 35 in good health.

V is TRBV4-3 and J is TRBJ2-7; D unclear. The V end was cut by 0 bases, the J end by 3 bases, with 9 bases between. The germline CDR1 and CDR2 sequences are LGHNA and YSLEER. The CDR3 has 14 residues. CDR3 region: CASSQDLSFYEQYF. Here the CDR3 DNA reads TGCGCCAGCAGCCAAGATCTTTCTTTCTACGAGCAGTACTTC.

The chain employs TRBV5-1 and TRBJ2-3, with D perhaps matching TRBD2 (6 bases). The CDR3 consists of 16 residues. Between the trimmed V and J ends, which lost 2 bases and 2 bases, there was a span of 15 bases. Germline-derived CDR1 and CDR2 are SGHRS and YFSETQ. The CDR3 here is CASSFSTGLLTDTQYF. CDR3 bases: TGCGCCAGCAGCTTTTCTACGGGACTCCTCACAGATACGCAGTATTTT.

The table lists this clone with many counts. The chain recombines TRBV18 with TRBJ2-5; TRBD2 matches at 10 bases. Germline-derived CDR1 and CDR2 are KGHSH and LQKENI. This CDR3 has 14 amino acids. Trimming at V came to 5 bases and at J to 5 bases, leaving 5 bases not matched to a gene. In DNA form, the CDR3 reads TGTGCCAGCTCAACGAGCGGGGGGGCGGAGACCCAGTACTTC. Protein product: CASSTSGGAETQYF.

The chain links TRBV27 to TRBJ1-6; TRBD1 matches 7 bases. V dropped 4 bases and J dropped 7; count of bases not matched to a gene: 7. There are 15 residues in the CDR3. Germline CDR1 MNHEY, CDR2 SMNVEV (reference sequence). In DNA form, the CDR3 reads TGTGCCAGCAGTTCGGACAGGTTGGGGAATTCACCCCTCCACTTT. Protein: CASSSDRLGNSPLHF.

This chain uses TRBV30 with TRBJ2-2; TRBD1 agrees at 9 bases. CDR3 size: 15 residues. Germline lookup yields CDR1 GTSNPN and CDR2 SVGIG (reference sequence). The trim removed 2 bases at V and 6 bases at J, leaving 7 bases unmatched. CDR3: CAWSYRDRVSGELFF. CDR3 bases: TGTGCCTGGAGTTATAGGGACAGGGTTTCCGGGGAGCTGTTTTTT.

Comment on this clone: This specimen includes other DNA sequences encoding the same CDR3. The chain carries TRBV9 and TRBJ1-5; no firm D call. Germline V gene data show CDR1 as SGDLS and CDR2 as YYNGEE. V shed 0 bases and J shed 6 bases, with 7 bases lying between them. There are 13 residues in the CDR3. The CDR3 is CASSVDERQPQHF. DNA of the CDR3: TGTGCCAGCAGCGTAGACGAGCGTCAGCCCCAGCATTTT.

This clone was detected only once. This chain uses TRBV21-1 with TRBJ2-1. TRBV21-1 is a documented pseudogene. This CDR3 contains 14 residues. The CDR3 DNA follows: TGTGCCAGCAGCAAACCAGCCGCTGGGTATGAGCAGTTCTTC. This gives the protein CASSKPAAGYEQFF.

This CDR3 reads CASSLVARETQYF. CDR3 nucleotides: TGTGCCAGCAGCTTAGTGGCCAGGGAGACCCAGTACTTC. The chain recombines TRBV7-2 with TRBJ2-5; the D is unclear. From germline, CDR1 is SGHTA and CDR2 FQGNSA. The CDR3 loop spans 13 amino acids. Trimming stripped 1 base from V and 5 bases from J, with 8 bases between.

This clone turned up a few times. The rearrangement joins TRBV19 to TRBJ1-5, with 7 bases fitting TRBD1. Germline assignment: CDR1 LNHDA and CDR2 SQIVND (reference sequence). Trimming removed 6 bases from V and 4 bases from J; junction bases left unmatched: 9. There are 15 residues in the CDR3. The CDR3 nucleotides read TGTGCCAGTAGGAACAGGGGTGAGAGGAATCAGCCCCAGCATTTT. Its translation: CASRNRGERNQPQHF.

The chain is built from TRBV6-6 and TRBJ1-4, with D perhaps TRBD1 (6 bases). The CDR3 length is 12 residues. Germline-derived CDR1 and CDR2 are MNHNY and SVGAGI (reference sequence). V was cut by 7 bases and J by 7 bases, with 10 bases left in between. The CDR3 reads CASTGGGEKLFF. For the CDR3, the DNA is TGTGCCAGCACCGGGGGCGGTGAAAAACTGTTTTTT.

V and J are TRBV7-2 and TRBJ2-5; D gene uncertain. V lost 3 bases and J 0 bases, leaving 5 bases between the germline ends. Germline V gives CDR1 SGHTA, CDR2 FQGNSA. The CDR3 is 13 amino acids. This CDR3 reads CASSLWYQETQYF. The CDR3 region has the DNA TGTGCCAGCAGCTTGTGGTACCAAGAGACCCAGTACTTC.